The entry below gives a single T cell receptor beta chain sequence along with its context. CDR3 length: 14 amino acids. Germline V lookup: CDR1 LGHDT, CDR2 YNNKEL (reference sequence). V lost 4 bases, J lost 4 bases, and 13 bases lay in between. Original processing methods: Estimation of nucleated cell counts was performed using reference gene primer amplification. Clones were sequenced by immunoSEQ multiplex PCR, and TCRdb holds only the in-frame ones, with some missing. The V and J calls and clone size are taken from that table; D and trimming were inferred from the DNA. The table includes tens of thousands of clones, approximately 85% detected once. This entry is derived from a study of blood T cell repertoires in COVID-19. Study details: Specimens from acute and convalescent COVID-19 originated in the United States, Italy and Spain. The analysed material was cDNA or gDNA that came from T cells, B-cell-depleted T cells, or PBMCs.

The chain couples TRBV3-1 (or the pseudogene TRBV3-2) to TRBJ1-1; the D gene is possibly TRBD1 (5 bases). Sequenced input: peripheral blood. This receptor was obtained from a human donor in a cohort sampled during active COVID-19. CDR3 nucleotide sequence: TGTGCCAGCAGCCCGTGGGGCCAGAGCACTGAAGCTTTCTTT. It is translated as CASSPWGQSTEAFF.